One and the same sample provided the 15 T cell receptor beta chains below, sequenced in a study of blood T cell repertoires in COVID-19 (dated by TCRdb to 2018 to 2021). The receptor library was made with the immunoSEQ multiplex PCR assay. TCRdb holds this immuneACCESS table with in-frame rearrangements only. Some clones are missing; in checked studies, unresolved V genes explain under half, and the rest has no known cause. Across this sample there are some 120,000 clones, with around 85% seen only once. The ten most abundant clones make up less than 3.5% of the sample. Sequencing was carried out using peripheral blood. The receptors stem from a woman of 80 years or more with COVID-19, enrolled during active disease.

V and J are TRBV11-2 and TRBJ2-3, with TRBD2 matching 8 bases. The CDR3 is 15 amino acids. Trimming took 1 base from V and 4 from J; bases not matched to a gene: 4. Germline CDR1 is SGHAT and CDR2 is FQNNGV. CDR3 in DNA: TGTGCCAGCAGCTTAGCGGGAGGGCTTGCAGATACGCAGTATTTT. Protein product: CASSLAGGLADTQYF.

This chain uses TRBV6-4 with TRBJ2-1; possibly TRBD2 for D (6 bases). Germline CDR1 MRHNA, CDR2 SNTAGT. This CDR3 has 15 amino acids. Trimming stripped 2 bases from V and 5 bases from J, with 13 bases between. DNA of the CDR3: TGTGCCAGCAGTGACGTGGGAGGCACCCACAATGAGCAGTTCTTC. This gives the protein CASSDVGGTHNEQFF.

This rearrangement joins TRBV12-3 or TRBV12-4 to TRBJ1-1; D call uncertain. Trimming pared 3 bases from V and 1 base from J, leaving 6 bases between. The CDR3 totals 13 residues. CDR3 sequence: CASSFFRNTEAFF. The DNA of the CDR3 is TGTGCCAGCAGTTTTTTCAGGAACACTGAAGCTTTCTTT.

The chain uses TRBV7-2 and TRBJ2-7; 11 bases map to TRBD2. Trimming at V came to 0 bases and at J to 2 bases, leaving 3 bases not matched to a gene. Germline V lookup: CDR1 SGHTA, CDR2 FQGNSA. The CDR3 is 16 amino acids. The CDR3 coding sequence is TGTGCCAGCAGCTTAGCGTGGGGACTAGCGGCCTACGAGCAGTACTTC. This sequence encodes CASSLAWGLAAYEQYF.

This chain uses TRBV2 with TRBJ1-1, with a possible D match to TRBD1 (6 bases). V dropped 5 bases and J dropped 7 bases, with 11 bases sitting between them. This CDR3 is built from 12 residues. Per the germline V gene, CDR1 is SNHLY and CDR2 is FYNNEI. The CDR3 loop is CASSSIRGEAFF. The CDR3 DNA follows: TGTGCCAGCAGTAGCATCAGGGGTGAAGCTTTCTTT. The full variable domain, completed using reference TRBV2 and TRBJ1-1, is EPEVTQTPSHQVTQMGQEVILRCVPISNHLYFYWYRQILGQKVEFLVSFYNNEISEKSEIFDDQFSVERPDGSNFTLKIRSTKLEDSAMYFCASSSIRGEAFFGQGTRLTVV.

The rearrangement links TRBV6-2 or TRBV6-3 to TRBJ2-5, with D hard to call. V gave up 6 bases and J gave up 0 bases, with 8 bases separating them. Germline V gives CDR1 MNHEY, CDR2 SVGEGT. The CDR3 runs 13 residues. Here the CDR3 reads CASSPGYQETQYF. In DNA form, the CDR3 reads TGTGCCAGCAGCCCCGGGTACCAAGAGACCCAGTACTTC.

CDR3 coding DNA: TGTGCCAGCAGCTTGATATTAGCGGGAAGCTCCTACAATGAGCAGTTCTTC. Amino acids: CASSLILAGSSYNEQFF. J is TRBJ2-1 and V is TRBV5-5, with 8 nucleotides matching TRBD2. V was clipped by 1 base and J by 0 bases; unmatched bases: 6. This CDR3 contains 17 residues. The germline V gene has CDR1 SGHKS and CDR2 YYEKEE (reference sequence).

This chain uses TRBV3-1 (or the pseudogene TRBV3-2) with TRBJ1-1; perhaps TRBD1 as D (5 bases). The V and J ends lost 2 bases and 4 bases respectively, with 11 bases between them. This CDR3 is 14 amino acids long. Germline CDR1 is LGHDT and CDR2 is YNNKEL (reference sequence). Here the CDR3 reads CASSQNGGSTEAFF. Here the CDR3 DNA reads TGTGCCAGCAGCCAAAATGGGGGGAGCACTGAAGCTTTCTTT.

For the CDR3, the DNA is TGTGCCAGTAGTATGGGACTAGCGGCCCGATACGAGCAGTACTTC. Translating gives CASSMGLAARYEQYF. J is TRBJ2-7 and V is TRBV19, with TRBD2 matching over 11 bases. J was trimmed by 4 bases and V by 3 bases; bases with no gene match: 5. CDR1 LNHDA and CDR2 SQIVND come from the germline V gene (reference sequence). The CDR3 spans 15 residues.

The gene calls are TRBV5-1 and TRBJ2-5; 8 positions agree with TRBD1. Germline V CDR1 and CDR2: SGHRS, YFSETQ. V gave up 5 bases and J gave up 3 bases; unmatched junction bases: 3. This CDR3 is 13 amino acids long. CDR3 in amino acids: CASRQGVKETQYF. CDR3 bases: TGCGCCAGCAGACAGGGGGTTAAAGAGACCCAGTACTTC.

V usage is TRBV7-9 and J usage is TRBJ2-2; unclear D gene. Trimming stripped 4 bases from V and 5 bases from J, with 8 bases between. Germline CDR1 is SEHNR and CDR2 is FQNEAQ (reference sequence). The CDR3 extends over 13 amino acids. As DNA, the CDR3 is TGTGCCAGCAGCTCTGACTCGACCGGGGAGCTGTTTTTT. It yields the protein CASSSDSTGELFF.

The V and J genes are TRBV9 and TRBJ2-3, with TRBD1 as a possible D gene (6 bases). The CDR3 spans 15 residues. Germline assignment: CDR1 SGDLS and CDR2 YYNGEE. Trimming took off 4 bases at V and 2 bases at J, with 14 bases between the two ends. The CDR3 sequence is CASSFLGGNTDTQYF. As DNA, the CDR3 is TGTGCCAGCAGCTTCCTAGGGGGTAACACAGATACGCAGTATTTT.

This chain connects TRBV29-1 to TRBJ1-5, with D perhaps matching TRBD1 (6 bases). The V end was cut by 6 bases, the J end by 1 base, with 10 bases between. CDR1 and CDR2 (germline): SQVTM, ANQGSEA. CDR3 length equals 13 residues. The CDR3 is CSVTDRSNQPQHF. In DNA form, the CDR3 reads TGCAGCGTCACCGACAGGAGCAATCAGCCCCAGCATTTT.

This clone appeared a single time. CDR3: CASSQDGGGLGSGNTIYF. The CDR3 DNA reads TGCGCCAGCAGCCAAGATGGGGGGGGGCTAGGCTCTGGAAACACCATATATTTT. This rearrangement joins TRBV4-1 to TRBJ1-3, with TRBD1 as a possible D gene (6 bases). V lost 0 bases to trimming and J lost 0 bases, with 15 bases between them. The V gene's germline CDR1 is MGHRA and CDR2 YSYEKL. The CDR3 is made up of 18 amino acids.

The chain has TRBV6-2 or TRBV6-3 and TRBJ2-2; 9 bases are shared with TRBD2. With V trimmed by 5 bases and J by 3 bases, 4 bases remained unmatched. Germline assignment: CDR1 MNHEY and CDR2 SVGEGT. The CDR3 covers 15 residues. DNA for the CDR3: TGTGCCAGCAGTGAGAGCGGGAGGTACACCGGGGAGCTGTTTTTT. Protein: CASSESGRYTGELFF.